Shown below are 10 T cell receptor beta chains from a single sample sequenced in a study of T cells in Graves' hyperthyroidism and ophthalmopathy. Amplified TCR beta CDR3 regions came from RNA transcripts. HTBI primers drove first-round RT-PCR of the TCR CDR3. TCRdb ran MiXCR on the multiplex PCR reads and lists one entry per CDR3 protein. The sample includes fewer than 800,000 distinct CDR3 sequences, 15% to 20% of them seen just once. Material: blood. All receptors derive from a man in his late teens or twenties with Graves' hyperthyroidism.

The chain carries TRBV12-3 or TRBV12-4 and TRBJ1-3; the D is unclear. V lost 1 base to trimming and J lost 3 bases, with 10 bases between them. CDR3 length equals 15 residues. This CDR3 reads CASSLEGTNGNTIYF. DNA for the CDR3: TGTGCCAGCAGTTTAGAGGGTACTAATGGAAACACCATATATTTT.

This clonotype was found many times. The chain employs TRBV20-1 and TRBJ2-1; 9 bases fit TRBD2. V trimming: 6 bases; J trimming: 5 bases; junction bases outside the gene matches: 5. This CDR3 contains 13 residues. Germline V gives CDR1 DFQATT, CDR2 SNEGSKA (reference sequence). DNA for the CDR3: TGCAGTGCCTTCGCGGGAGGGCACAATGAGCAGTTCTTC. It translates to CSAFAGGHNEQFF.

This chain links TRBV4-3 with TRBJ1-2; D is perhaps TRBD1 (5 bases). This CDR3 has 13 residues. In germline, CDR1 is LGHNA, CDR2 YSLEER. V was pared by 0 bases and J by 7 bases, with 9 bases between. The CDR3 nucleotides read TGCGCCAGCAGCCAAGATCGGGGGGGTGGCTACACCTTC. The encoded protein is CASSQDRGGGYTF.

This clonotype was picked up many times. V usage is TRBV27 and J usage is TRBJ2-1, with 10 nucleotides matching TRBD2. The germline CDR1 and CDR2 sequences are MNHEY and SMNVEV (reference sequence). The trim removed 5 bases at V and 4 bases at J, leaving 5 bases unmatched. CDR3 size: 15 residues. The CDR3 region has the DNA TGTGCCAGCAGTCGAGCGGGAGGGCTGTACAATGAGCAGTTCTTC. It encodes CASSRAGGLYNEQFF.

The chain joins TRBV5-8 to TRBJ1-2; 7 nucleotides align to TRBD1. This CDR3 has 14 residues. V was pared by 9 bases and J by 3 bases, with 11 bases of the junction left unmatched. Germline V gene sequence: CDR1 SGHTS, CDR2 YDEGEE. CDR3 coding DNA: TGTGCCATGCGACGAAAAGGGGGCGACTATGGCTACACCTTC. Protein sequence: CAMRRKGGDYGYTF.

In this sample, this clonotype turned up many times. The rearrangement links TRBV7-8 to TRBJ2-5; no clear D gene. The CDR3 spans 10 residues. V was trimmed by 5 bases and J by 10 bases, leaving 8 bases between them. Germline CDR1 and CDR2: SGHVS and FQNEAQ. CDR3 bases: TGTGCCAGCAGCCTACGAGACCAGTACTTC. This translates into CASSLRDQYF.

There are many counts of this clonotype. This CDR3 is CASSLQAGLGYNEQFF. Written as DNA, the CDR3 is TGCGCCAGCAGCCTCCAAGCAGGGCTGGGATACAATGAGCAGTTCTTC. V and J are TRBV5-1 and TRBJ2-1; a possible D gene is TRBD1 (5 bases). The V end lost 4 bases, the J end lost 4 bases, and 18 bases lay between the germline ends. CDR1 SGHRS and CDR2 YFSETQ come from the germline V gene. The CDR3 sequence is 16 residues long.

This clonotype appeared a few times. This chain uses TRBV13 with TRBJ2-3; 9 positions agree with TRBD2. Per the germline V gene, CDR1 is PRHDT and CDR2 is FYEKMQ (reference sequence). V was clipped by 1 base and J by 4 bases; unmatched bases: 9. The CDR3 length is 17 residues. CDR3 sequence (DNA): TGTGCCAGCAGCTTAGTTCTTAGCGGGAGTGGGTCAGATACGCAGTATTTT. Translation gives CASSLVLSGSGSDTQYF.

In its sample, this clonotype was seen many times. The chain has TRBV6-1 and TRBJ1-1, with D uncertain. The CDR3 runs 13 residues. CDR1 and CDR2 from the germline V gene are MNHNS and SASEGT. The V and J ends lost 1 base and 1 base respectively, with 4 bases between them. Here the CDR3 reads CASSEDQNTEAFF. The DNA of the CDR3 is TGTGCCAGCAGTGAAGATCAGAACACTGAAGCTTTCTTT.

This clonotype has at least ten counts. The rearrangement uses TRBV7-9 and TRBJ2-1; a weak D match, TRBD1 (5 bases). This CDR3 is built from 19 residues. The germline V gene encodes CDR1 SEHNR and CDR2 FQNEAQ (reference sequence). V lost 5 bases to trimming and J lost 6 bases, with 29 bases between them. In nucleotides, the CDR3 is TGTGCCAGCAGCAGTTACCCAAGGGGTGGAACGCGGACATCCAATGAGCAGTTCTTC. As protein: CASSSYPRGGTRTSNEQFF. The full variable domain, completed using reference TRBV7-9 and TRBJ2-1, is DTGVSQNPRHKITKRGQNVTFRCDPISEHNRLYWYRQTLGQGPEFLTYFQNEAQLEKSRLLSDRFSAERPKGSFSTLEIQRTEQGDSAMYLCASSSYPRGGTRTSNEQFFGPGTRLTVL.